What follows is one T cell receptor (beta chain) and its context. This entry is derived from a study of stem cell transplantation in POMP-related autoinflammatory disease. Clones were read by immunoSEQ multiplex PCR, and TCRdb kept only the in-frame ones, dropping some. The data show over 30,000 clones, with approximately 86% seen just once and roughly 0.7% held by the top ten. Trimming removed 4 bases from V and 2 bases from J; junction bases left unmatched: 6. This CDR3 has 17 amino acids. Germline CDR1 is ENHRY and CDR2 is SYGVKD. Specimen: CD4+ T cells from PBMCs, collected before stem cell transplantation. V and J are TRBV10-3 and TRBJ2-6; TRBD1 matches at 9 bases. The source of this sequence is a human donor with POMP-related autoinflammation and immune dysregulation (PRAID). This chain's CDR3 is CAISGGTGRAGANVLTF. In DNA form, the CDR3 reads TGTGCCATCAGTGGAGGGACAGGGCGAGCTGGGGCCAACGTCCTGACTTTC.